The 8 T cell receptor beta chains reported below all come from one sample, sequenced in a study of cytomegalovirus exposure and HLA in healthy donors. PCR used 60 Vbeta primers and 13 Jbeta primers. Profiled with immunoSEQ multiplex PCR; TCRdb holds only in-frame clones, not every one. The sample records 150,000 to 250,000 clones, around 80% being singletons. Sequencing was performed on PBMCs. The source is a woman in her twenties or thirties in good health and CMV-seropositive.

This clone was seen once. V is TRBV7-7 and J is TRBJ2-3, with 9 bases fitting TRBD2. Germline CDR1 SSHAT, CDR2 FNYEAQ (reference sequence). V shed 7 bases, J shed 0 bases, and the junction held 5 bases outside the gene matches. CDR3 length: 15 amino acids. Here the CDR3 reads CASKRLAASTDTQYF. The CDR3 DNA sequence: TGTGCCAGCAAAAGACTAGCGGCTAGCACAGATACGCAGTATTTT.

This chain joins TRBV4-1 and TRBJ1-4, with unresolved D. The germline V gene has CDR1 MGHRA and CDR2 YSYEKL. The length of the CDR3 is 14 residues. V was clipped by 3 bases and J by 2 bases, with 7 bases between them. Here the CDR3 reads CASSQDWTNEKLFF. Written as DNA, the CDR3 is TGCGCCAGCAGCCAGGACTGGACTAATGAAAAACTGTTTTTT.

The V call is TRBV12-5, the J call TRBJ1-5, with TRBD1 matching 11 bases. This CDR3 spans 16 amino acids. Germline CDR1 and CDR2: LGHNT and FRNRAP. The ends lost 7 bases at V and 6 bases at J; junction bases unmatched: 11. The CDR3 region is CASAQKRGTGGQPQHF. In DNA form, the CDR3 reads TGTGCTAGTGCCCAAAAAAGGGGGACAGGGGGTCAGCCCCAGCATTTT.

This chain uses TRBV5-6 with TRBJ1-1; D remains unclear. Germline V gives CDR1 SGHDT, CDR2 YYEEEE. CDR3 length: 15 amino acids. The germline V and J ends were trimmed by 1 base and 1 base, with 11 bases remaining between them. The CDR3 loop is CASSLLSGWNTEAFF. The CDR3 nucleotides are TGTGCCAGCAGCTTGCTATCGGGGTGGAACACTGAAGCTTTCTTT.

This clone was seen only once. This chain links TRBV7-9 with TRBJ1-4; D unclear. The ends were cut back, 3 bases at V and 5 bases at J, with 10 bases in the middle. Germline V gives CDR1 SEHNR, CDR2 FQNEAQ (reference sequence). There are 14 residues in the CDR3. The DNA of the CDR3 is TGTGCCAGCAGCTTGGGAGGCAGAAATGAAAAACTGTTTTTT. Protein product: CASSLGGRNEKLFF.

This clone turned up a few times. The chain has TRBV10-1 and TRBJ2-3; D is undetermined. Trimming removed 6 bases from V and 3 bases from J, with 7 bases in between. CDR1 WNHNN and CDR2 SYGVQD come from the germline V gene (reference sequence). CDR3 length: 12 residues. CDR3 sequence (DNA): TGCGCCAGCAGCCCGACAACAGATACGCAGTATTTT. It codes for CASSPTTDTQYF.

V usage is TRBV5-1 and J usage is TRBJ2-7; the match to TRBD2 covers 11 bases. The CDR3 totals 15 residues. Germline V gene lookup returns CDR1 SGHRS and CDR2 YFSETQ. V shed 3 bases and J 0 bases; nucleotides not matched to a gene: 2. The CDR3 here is CASSSGLAVSYEQYF. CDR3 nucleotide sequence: TGCGCCAGCAGCTCGGGACTAGCGGTCTCCTACGAGCAGTACTTC.

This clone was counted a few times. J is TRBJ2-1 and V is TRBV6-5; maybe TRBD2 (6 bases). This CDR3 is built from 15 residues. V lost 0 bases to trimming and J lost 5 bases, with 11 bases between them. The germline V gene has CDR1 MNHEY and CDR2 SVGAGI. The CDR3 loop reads CASSYSLARDNEQFF. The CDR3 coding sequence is TGTGCCAGCAGTTACTCGCTAGCGAGGGACAATGAGCAGTTCTTC.